This TCR beta chain was observed in a study of regulatory T cells in long-lasting Graves disease (dated by TCRdb to the early 2020s). Regarding the research as a whole: Persistent Graves' disease was defined as persistently positive TSH receptor autoantibodies together with antithyroid drug treatment for over 5 years. Peripheral blood TCR sequencing and RNA sequencing compared persistent Graves' disease patients with newly diagnosed Graves' disease patients. The study was conducted in China and was registered as a clinical trial. Persistent Graves' disease patients in the clinical cohort had taken antithyroid drugs for 8 to 12 years on average. TCR sequencing covered about 13 persistent and approximately 20 newly diagnosed Graves' disease patients, 33 samples in total.

The sample's time point, from its label and the paper: persistent/refractory GD, antithyroid drugs over 5 years with positive TRAb. RNA was extracted from PBMCs in TRIzol for both TCR sequencing and RNA sequencing. The diagnosis of Graves' disease followed American Thyroid Association guidelines. Patients for the study were recruited at an endocrinology department in Xi'an, China. From each patient, about 8.9 milliliters of peripheral blood was collected into an EDTA anticoagulant tube. PBMCs were isolated by Ficoll Paque Plus density gradient separation without further T cell sorting. RNA quality was checked with an Agilent 2100 Bioanalyzer and agarose gel, and concentration with a NanoDrop 2000. V and J are truncated by 7 bases and 0 bases respectively, leaving an intervening sequence of 10 bases. Taken from cysteine to phenylalanine, the CDR3 has 14 residues. Only the CDR3 part of the read is kept: 42 bases, read in frame from the first base. The CDR1 and CDR2 encoded by the germline V gene (reference sequence) are LGHDT and YNNKEL.

This clonotype was seen more than once but under ten times. The target of this receptor is not known. No much larger clone is present one base from it, and per-base qualities are unavailable. The paper's findings and limits, for the study overall: A larger number of public clonotypes was shared among persistent patients (fewer than 3,000) than among newly diagnosed patients (over 850). Compared with newly diagnosed patients, persistent Graves' disease patients had lower TCR Shannon entropy and fewer highly expanded clones, which suggests clonal expansion. Only peripheral blood was studied, because thyroid tissue, the primary lesion, was inaccessible. Preferential use of TRBV28, TRBJ1-2 and TRBJ2-5 was observed in persistent disease, whereas TRBV20-1 and TRBJ2-1 were favored in newly diagnosed disease. The authors acknowledged the small sample size as a limitation that may reduce accuracy. Only the TCR beta chain was sequenced and analyzed.

The library was built by means of multiplex PCR. The sequencer listed for this sample is Illumina HiSeq 4000. CDR3 regions were amplified by Arm-PCR with iRepertoire HTBI primers to construct TCR beta libraries. Before sequencing, the PCR products underwent gel purification. The source study handled its data this way. Gene usage analysis of CDR3 amino acid clonotypes relied on the approximately 68 TRBV and 12 to 15 TRBJ segments identified across samples. Filtered high-quality paired reads were merged into contigs using COPE and FqMerger. BLAST was used to align contigs to IMGT TRBV, TRBD and TRBJ reference genes, and CDR3 was defined according to IMGT. Any clonotype with a frequency above 0.1% was counted as a highly expanded clone. Shannon entropy was used to measure repertoire diversity, and the Gini coefficient was used to measure V-J evenness. A clonotype was considered public if more than one individual shared it. TCRdb applied fastp at Q25 and MiXCR to the public reads, then kept only in-frame beta chains. Each entry merges the rows of one CDR3 protein and shows their most common DNA and genes. TCRdb's processing, not the authors', yielded these V and J calls. The sample table contains a few hundred thousand distinct CDR3 sequences; only one count was recorded for roughly 21% of them. The ten largest clones capture about 6.6% of the sample.

The receptor's source is a female donor with Graves disease. This specimen was peripheral blood mononuclear cells (PBMCs), taken when the disease was refractory, from a patient treated with antithyroid drugs. The chain is assembled from TRBV3-1 and TRBJ1-3; the best D guess is TRBD1, with 6 bases matching. CDR3 loop: CASTTGPSGNTIYF. DNA sequence: TGTGCCAGCACGACAGGCCCCTCTGGAAACACCATATATTTT.